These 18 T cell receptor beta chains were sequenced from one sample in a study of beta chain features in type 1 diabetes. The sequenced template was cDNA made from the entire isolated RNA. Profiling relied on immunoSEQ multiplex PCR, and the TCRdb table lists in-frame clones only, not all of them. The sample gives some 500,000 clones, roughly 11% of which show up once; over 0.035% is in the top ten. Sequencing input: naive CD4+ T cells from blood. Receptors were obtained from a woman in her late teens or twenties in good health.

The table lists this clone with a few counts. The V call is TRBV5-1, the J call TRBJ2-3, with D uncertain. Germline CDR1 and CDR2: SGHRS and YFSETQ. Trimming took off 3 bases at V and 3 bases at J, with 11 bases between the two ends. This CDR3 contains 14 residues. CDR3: CASSYPLTTDTQYF. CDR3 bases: TGCGCCAGCAGCTACCCATTGACTACAGATACGCAGTATTTT.

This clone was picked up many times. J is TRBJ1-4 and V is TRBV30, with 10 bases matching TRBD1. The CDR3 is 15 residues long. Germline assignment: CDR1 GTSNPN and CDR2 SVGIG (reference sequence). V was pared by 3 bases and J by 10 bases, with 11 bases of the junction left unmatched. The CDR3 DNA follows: TGTGCCTGGAGGGCTTTGGGACAGGGGAGAGGAAAACTGTTTTTT. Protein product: CAWRALGQGRGKLFF.

CDR3 protein: CASSLAPDTQYF. The CDR3 bases are TGTGCCAGCAGCTTAGCCCCAGATACGCAGTATTTT. The chain uses TRBV7-8 and TRBJ2-3; no clear D gene. Germline V lookup: CDR1 SGHVS, CDR2 FQNEAQ. The CDR3 is 12 amino acids. V was pared by 0 bases and J by 4 bases, with 2 bases between. Full variable domain (outside the CDR3, taken from reference TRBV7-8 and TRBJ2-3): GAGVSQSPRYKVAKRGQDVALRCDPISGHVSLFWYQQALGQGPEFLTYFQNEAQLDKSGLPSDRFFAERPEGSVSTLKIQRTQQEDSAVYLCASSLAPDTQYFGPGTRLTVL.

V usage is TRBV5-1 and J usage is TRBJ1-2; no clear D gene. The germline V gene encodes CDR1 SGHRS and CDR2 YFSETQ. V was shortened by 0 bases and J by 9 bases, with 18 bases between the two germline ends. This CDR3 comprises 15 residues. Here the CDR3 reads CASSLDDWRQSSYTF. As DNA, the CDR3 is TGCGCCAGCAGCTTGGATGACTGGCGGCAATCGAGCTACACCTTC.

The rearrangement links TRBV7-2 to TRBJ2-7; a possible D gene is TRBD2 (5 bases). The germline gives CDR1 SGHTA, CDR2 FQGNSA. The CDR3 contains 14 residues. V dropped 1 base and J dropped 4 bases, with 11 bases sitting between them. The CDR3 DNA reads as TGTGCCAGCAGCTTAGAGCGGAATTCTTACGAGCAGTACTTC. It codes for CASSLERNSYEQYF.

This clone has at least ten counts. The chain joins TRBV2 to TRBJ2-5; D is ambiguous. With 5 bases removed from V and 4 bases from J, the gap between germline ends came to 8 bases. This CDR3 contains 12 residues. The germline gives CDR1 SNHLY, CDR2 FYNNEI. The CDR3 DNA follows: TGTGCCAGCAGTCAACCGGGAGAGACCCAGTACTTC. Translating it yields CASSQPGETQYF.

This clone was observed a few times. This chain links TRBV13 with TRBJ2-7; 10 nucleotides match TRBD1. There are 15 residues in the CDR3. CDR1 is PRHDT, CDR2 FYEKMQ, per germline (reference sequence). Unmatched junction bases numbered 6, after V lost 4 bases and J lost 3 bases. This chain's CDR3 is CASSSDRGRIYEQYF. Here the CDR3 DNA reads TGTGCCAGCAGCTCAGACAGGGGGCGCATCTACGAGCAGTACTTC.

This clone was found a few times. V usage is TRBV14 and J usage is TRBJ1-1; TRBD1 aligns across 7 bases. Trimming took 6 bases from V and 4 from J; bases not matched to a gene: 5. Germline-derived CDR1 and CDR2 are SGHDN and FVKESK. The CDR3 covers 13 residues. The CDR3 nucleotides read TGTGCCAGCAGATTATCAGGGGGCACTGAAGCTTTCTTT. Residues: CASRLSGGTEAFF.

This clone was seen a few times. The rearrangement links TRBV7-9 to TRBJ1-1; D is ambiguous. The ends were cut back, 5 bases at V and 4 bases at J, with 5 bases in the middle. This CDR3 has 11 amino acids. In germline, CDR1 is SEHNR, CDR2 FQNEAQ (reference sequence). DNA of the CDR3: TGTGCCAGCAGCCCGGCCACTGAAGCTTTCTTT. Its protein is CASSPATEAFF.

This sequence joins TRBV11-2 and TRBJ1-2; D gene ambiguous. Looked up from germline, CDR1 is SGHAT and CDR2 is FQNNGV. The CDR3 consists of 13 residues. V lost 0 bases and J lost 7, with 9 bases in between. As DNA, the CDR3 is TGTGCCAGCAGCTTAGATTCAGTTGCTGGCTACACCTTC. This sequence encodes CASSLDSVAGYTF.

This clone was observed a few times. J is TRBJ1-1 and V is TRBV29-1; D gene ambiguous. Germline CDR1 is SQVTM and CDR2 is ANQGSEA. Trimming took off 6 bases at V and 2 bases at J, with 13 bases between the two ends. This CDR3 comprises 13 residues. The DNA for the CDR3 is TGCAGCGTGACCGGGGAAATTAACACTGAAGCTTTCTTT. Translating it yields CSVTGEINTEAFF. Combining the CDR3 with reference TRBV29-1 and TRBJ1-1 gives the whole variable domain SAVISQKPSRDICQRGTSLTIQCQVDSQVTMMFWYRQQPGQSLTLIATANQGSEATYESGFVIDKFPISRPNLTFSTLTVSNMSPEDSSIYLCSVTGEINTEAFFGQGTRLTVV.

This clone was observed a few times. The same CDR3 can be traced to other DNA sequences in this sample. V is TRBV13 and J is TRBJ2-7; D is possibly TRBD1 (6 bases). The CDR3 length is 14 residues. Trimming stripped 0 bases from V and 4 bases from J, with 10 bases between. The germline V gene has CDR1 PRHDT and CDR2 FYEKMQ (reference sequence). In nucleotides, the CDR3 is TGTGCCAGCAGCTTAGGGCGCAGGGGTTACGAGCAGTACTTC. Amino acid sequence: CASSLGRRGYEQYF.

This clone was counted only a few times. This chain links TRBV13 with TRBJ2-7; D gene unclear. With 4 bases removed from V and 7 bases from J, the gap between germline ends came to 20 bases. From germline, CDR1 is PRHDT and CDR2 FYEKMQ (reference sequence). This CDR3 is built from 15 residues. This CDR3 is CASSSPRSWPEEQYF. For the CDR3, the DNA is TGTGCCAGCAGCTCCCCGAGGTCGTGGCCTGAGGAGCAGTACTTC. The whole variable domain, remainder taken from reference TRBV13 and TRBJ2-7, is AAGVIQSPRHLIKEKRETATLKCYPIPRHDTVYWYQQGPGQDPQFLISFYEKMQSDKGSIPDRFSAQQFSDYHSELNMSSLELGDSALYFCASSSPRSWPEEQYFGPGTRLTVT.

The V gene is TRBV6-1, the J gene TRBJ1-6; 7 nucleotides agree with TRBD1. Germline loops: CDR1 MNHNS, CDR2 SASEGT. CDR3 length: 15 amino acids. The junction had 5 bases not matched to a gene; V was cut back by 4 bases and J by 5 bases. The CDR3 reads CASSVFDRDNSPLHF. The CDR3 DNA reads TGTGCCAGCAGTGTGTTCGACAGGGATAATTCACCCCTCCACTTT.

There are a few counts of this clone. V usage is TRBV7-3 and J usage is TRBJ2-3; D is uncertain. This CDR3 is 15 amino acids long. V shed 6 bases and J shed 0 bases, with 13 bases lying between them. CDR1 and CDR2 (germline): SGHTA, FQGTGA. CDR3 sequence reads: CASRPPGSSTDTQYF. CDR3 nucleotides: TGTGCCAGCAGACCTCCCGGGTCTAGCACAGATACGCAGTATTTT.

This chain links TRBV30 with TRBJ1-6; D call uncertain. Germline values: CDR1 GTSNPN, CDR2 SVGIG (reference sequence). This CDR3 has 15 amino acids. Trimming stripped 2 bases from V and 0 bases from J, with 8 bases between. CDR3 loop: CAWSKPGSYNSPLHF. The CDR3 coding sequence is TGTGCCTGGAGTAAGCCGGGCTCCTATAATTCACCCCTCCACTTT. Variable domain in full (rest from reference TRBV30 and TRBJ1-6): SQTIHQWPATLVQPVGSPLSLECTVEGTSNPNLYWYRQAAGRGLQLLFYSVGIGQISSEVPQNLSASRPQDRQFILSSKKLLLSDSGFYLCAWSKPGSYNSPLHFGNGTRLTVT.

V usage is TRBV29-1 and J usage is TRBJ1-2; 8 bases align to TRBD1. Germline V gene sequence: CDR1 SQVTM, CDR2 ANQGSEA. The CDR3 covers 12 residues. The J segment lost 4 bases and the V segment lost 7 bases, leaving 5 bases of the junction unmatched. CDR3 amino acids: CSERTGSYGYTF. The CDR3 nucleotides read TGCAGCGAAAGGACAGGGAGCTATGGCTACACCTTC.

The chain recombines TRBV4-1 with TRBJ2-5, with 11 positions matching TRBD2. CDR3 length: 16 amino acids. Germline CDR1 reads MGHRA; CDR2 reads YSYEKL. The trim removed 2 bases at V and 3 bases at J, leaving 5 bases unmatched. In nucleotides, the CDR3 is TGCGCCAGCAGCCAACTTAGCGGGGGGGCCGAAGAGACCCAGTACTTC. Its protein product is CASSQLSGGAEETQYF.